A selection of T cell receptor beta chains follows, all from one sample in a study of cytomegalovirus exposure and HLA in healthy donors. TCRdb's table, derived via immunoSEQ multiplex PCR, lists solely in-frame clones and lacks some. The sample holds approximately 280,000 clones, about nine tenths seen once. Material for sequencing was PBMCs. The receptors were gathered from a man between 35 and 55 years old in good health and CMV-seropositive. CDR3s include the opening cysteine and the closing phenylalanine or tryptophan. The order of the fields is V gene, D gene, clone size, J gene, CDR3 DNA, CDR3 protein. D genes are given only for firm matches. Size is stated for part of the rows, as once, few or many counts, or as a class when the clone is expanded.

v_call: TRBV18; d_call: TRBD1; clone_size: -; j_call: TRBJ1-5; cdr3_nt: TGTGCCAGCTCACTGGACAGGGTTTTGCAGCCCCAGCATTTT; cdr3_aa: CASSLDRVLQPQHF
v_call: TRBV7-4; d_call: TRBD2; clone_size: -; j_call: TRBJ2-5; cdr3_nt: TGTGCCAGCAGCTTAGGGTCGGTGGGACTAGCGGTATTAGGGCAAGAGACCCAGTACTTC; cdr3_aa: CASSLGSVGLAVLGQETQYF
v_call: TRBV9; d_call: TRBD2; clone_size: -; j_call: TRBJ2-3; cdr3_nt: TGTGCCAGCAGCACTACTAGCGGGAGTACAGATACGCAGTATTTT; cdr3_aa: CASSTTSGSTDTQYF
v_call: TRBV2; d_call: -; clone_size: -; j_call: TRBJ2-7; cdr3_nt: TGTGCCAGCAGCGGCAGGGGTTCCTACGAGCAGTACTTC; cdr3_aa: CASSGRGSYEQYF
v_call: TRBV5-6; d_call: -; clone_size: -; j_call: TRBJ2-1; cdr3_nt: TGTGCCAGCAGCTTGGTCGATGAGCAGTTCTTC; cdr3_aa: CASSLVDEQFF
v_call: TRBV9; d_call: TRBD1; clone_size: -; j_call: TRBJ2-7; cdr3_nt: TGTGCCAGCAGCGAGACAGGGATCGAGCAGTACTTC; cdr3_aa: CASSETGIEQYF
v_call: TRBV15; d_call: -; clone_size: -; j_call: TRBJ2-1; cdr3_nt: TGTGCCACCAGCAGAGATACTCGAGGGGGTGAGCAGTTCTTC; cdr3_aa: CATSRDTRGGEQFF
v_call: TRBV9; d_call: TRBD1; clone_size: -; j_call: TRBJ2-5; cdr3_nt: TGTGCCAGCAGCGTAGGGGGGACAGGGGGCCAAGAGACCCAGTACTTC; cdr3_aa: CASSVGGTGGQETQYF
v_call: TRBV5-1; d_call: -; clone_size: -; j_call: TRBJ2-2; cdr3_nt: TGCGCCAGCAGCTTGGGGGCGAGCGGCGGGGAGCTGTTTTTT; cdr3_aa: CASSLGASGGELFF
v_call: TRBV4-3; d_call: TRBD1; clone_size: few; j_call: TRBJ2-4; cdr3_nt: TGCGCCAGCAGCCCGACAGGGCCAAATGCGAACATTCAGTACTTC; cdr3_aa: CASSPTGPNANIQYF
v_call: TRBV7-7; d_call: TRBD2; clone_size: -; j_call: TRBJ2-5; cdr3_nt: TGTGCTAGCAGCTTAGGTGGGACTAGACAAGAGACCCAGTACTTC; cdr3_aa: CASSLGGTRQETQYF
v_call: TRBV30; d_call: TRBD1; clone_size: -; j_call: TRBJ1-3; cdr3_nt: TGTGCCTGGAGAAAACAGGGGGCAAACTCTGGAAACACCATATATTTT; cdr3_aa: CAWRKQGANSGNTIYF
v_call: TRBV7-8; d_call: -; clone_size: -; j_call: TRBJ1-1; cdr3_nt: TGTGCCAGCAGCCCTTGGGGGACTGGTATGAACACTGAAGCTTTCTTT; cdr3_aa: CASSPWGTGMNTEAFF
v_call: TRBV29-1; d_call: -; clone_size: -; j_call: TRBJ2-1; cdr3_nt: TGCAGCGGCCGGGACAACAATGAGCAGTTCTTC; cdr3_aa: CSGRDNNEQFF
v_call: TRBV4-1; d_call: TRBD1; clone_size: once; j_call: TRBJ2-3; cdr3_nt: TGCGCCAGCAGCCAAGACGGGACAGCCGCTAGCACAGATACGCAGTATTTT; cdr3_aa: CASSQDGTAASTDTQYF
v_call: TRBV28; d_call: TRBD2; clone_size: -; j_call: TRBJ2-3; cdr3_nt: TGTGCCAGCCACCTTAGCGGGGGTAGCACAGATACGCAGTATTTT; cdr3_aa: CASHLSGGSTDTQYF
v_call: TRBV13; d_call: -; clone_size: -; j_call: TRBJ1-1; cdr3_nt: TGTGCCAGCAGCCTGACAGGACGAGGGACTGAAGCTTTCTTT; cdr3_aa: CASSLTGRGTEAFF
v_call: TRBV19; d_call: TRBD1; clone_size: -; j_call: TRBJ2-5; cdr3_nt: TGTGCCAGTCAAGGACAGGGGATATTGGAGACCCAGTACTTC; cdr3_aa: CASQGQGILETQYF
v_call: TRBV5-1; d_call: -; clone_size: -; j_call: TRBJ1-3; cdr3_nt: TGCGCCAGCAGCCACAACCCCCAGGCAACTGGAAACACCATATATTTT; cdr3_aa: CASSHNPQATGNTIYF
v_call: TRBV4-2; d_call: TRBD1; clone_size: -; j_call: TRBJ2-2; cdr3_nt: TGTGCCAGCGAGACAGGGGGCGATACCGGGGAGCTGTTTTTT; cdr3_aa: CASETGGDTGELFF
v_call: TRBV4-1; d_call: TRBD1; clone_size: -; j_call: TRBJ2-7; cdr3_nt: TGCGCCAGCAGCTCCCGGACAGGGGGCTCCTACGAGCAGTACTTC; cdr3_aa: CASSSRTGGSYEQYF
v_call: TRBV7-2; d_call: -; clone_size: -; j_call: TRBJ2-7; cdr3_nt: TGTGCCAGCAGCTCCACAGGGTCGGAGCAGTACTTC; cdr3_aa: CASSSTGSEQYF
v_call: TRBV7-9; d_call: TRBD2; clone_size: -; j_call: TRBJ2-1; cdr3_nt: TGTGCCAGCAGCTCTAGAGTAGCGGGAGGGTACAATGAGCAGTTCTTC; cdr3_aa: CASSSRVAGGYNEQFF
v_call: TRBV4-1; d_call: TRBD1; clone_size: -; j_call: TRBJ2-7; cdr3_nt: TGCGCCAGCAGCCAAGAAGGGGACAGGGGGCTCTCCTACGAGCAGTACTTC; cdr3_aa: CASSQEGDRGLSYEQYF
v_call: TRBV5-6; d_call: -; clone_size: -; j_call: TRBJ2-7; cdr3_nt: TGTGCCAGCAGAATGAGGGCGGATAGCTCCTACGAGCAGTACTTC; cdr3_aa: CASRMRADSSYEQYF
v_call: TRBV7-2; d_call: TRBD1; clone_size: -; j_call: TRBJ2-3; cdr3_nt: TGTGCCAGCAGCCAGCGGACAGGCGGCCCCACAGATACGCAGTATTTT; cdr3_aa: CASSQRTGGPTDTQYF
v_call: TRBV5-1; d_call: -; clone_size: -; j_call: TRBJ1-1; cdr3_nt: TGCGCCAGCAGCTCGGGGGACTGGATTAACACTGAAGCTTTCTTT; cdr3_aa: CASSSGDWINTEAFF
v_call: TRBV11-2; d_call: -; clone_size: -; j_call: TRBJ2-1; cdr3_nt: TGTGCCAGCAGCTTAGGCGGGTCCTACAATGAGCAGTTCTTC; cdr3_aa: CASSLGGSYNEQFF
v_call: TRBV6-1; d_call: -; clone_size: -; j_call: TRBJ1-5; cdr3_nt: TGTGCCAGCAGGTCACTTCCGGGAGGAGGGCAGCCCCAGCATTTT; cdr3_aa: CASRSLPGGGQPQHF
v_call: TRBV5-1; d_call: TRBD2; clone_size: -; j_call: TRBJ2-7; cdr3_nt: TGCGCCAGCAGCTTGGTGCTAGCGGGAGGCGAGCAGTACTTC; cdr3_aa: CASSLVLAGGEQYF
v_call: TRBV7-2; d_call: -; clone_size: -; j_call: TRBJ2-7; cdr3_nt: TGTGCCAGCAGCTTGGCGGGGCCCTACGAGCAGTACTTC; cdr3_aa: CASSLAGPYEQYF